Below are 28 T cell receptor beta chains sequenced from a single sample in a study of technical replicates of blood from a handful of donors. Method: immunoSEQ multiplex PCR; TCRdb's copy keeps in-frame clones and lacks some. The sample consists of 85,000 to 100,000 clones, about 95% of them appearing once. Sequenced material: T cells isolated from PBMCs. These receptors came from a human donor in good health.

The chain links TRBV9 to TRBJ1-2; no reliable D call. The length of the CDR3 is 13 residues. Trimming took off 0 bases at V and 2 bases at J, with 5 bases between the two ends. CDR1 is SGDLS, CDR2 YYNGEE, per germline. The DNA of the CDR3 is TGTGCCAGCAGCGTAGACGAGAACTATGGCTACACCTTC. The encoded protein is CASSVDENYGYTF.

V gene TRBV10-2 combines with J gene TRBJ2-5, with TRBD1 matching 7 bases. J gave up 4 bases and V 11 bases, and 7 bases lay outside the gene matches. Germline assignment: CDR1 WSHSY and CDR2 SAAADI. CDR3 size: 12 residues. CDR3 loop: CALGQPRETQYF. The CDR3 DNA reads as TGCGCCCTGGGACAGCCAAGAGAGACCCAGTACTTC.

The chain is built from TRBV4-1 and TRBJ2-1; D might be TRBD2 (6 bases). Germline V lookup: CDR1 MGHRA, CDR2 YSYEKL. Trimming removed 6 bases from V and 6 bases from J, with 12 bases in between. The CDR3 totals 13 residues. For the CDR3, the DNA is TGCGCCAGCAGTCTCCTGACTAGCAATGAGCAGTTCTTC. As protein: CASSLLTSNEQFF.

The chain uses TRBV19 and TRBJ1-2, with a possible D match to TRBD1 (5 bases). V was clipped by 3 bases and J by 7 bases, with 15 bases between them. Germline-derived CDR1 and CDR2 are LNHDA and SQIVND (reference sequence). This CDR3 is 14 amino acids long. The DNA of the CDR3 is TGTGCCAGTAGTATCCCATTCCAGGGAGGTGGCTACACCTTC. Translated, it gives CASSIPFQGGGYTF. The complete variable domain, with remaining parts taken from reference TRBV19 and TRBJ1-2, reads DGGITQSPKYLFRKEGQNVTLSCEQNLNHDAMYWYRQDPGQGLRLIYYSQIVNDFQKGDIAEGYSVSREKKESFPLTVTSAQKNPTAFYLCASSIPFQGGGYTFGSGTRLTVV.

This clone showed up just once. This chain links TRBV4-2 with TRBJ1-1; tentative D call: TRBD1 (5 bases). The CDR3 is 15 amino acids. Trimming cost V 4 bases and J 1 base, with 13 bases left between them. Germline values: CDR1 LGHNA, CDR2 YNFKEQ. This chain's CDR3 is CASSPLGAANTEAFF. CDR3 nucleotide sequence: TGTGCCAGCAGCCCATTAGGGGCAGCGAACACTGAAGCTTTCTTT.

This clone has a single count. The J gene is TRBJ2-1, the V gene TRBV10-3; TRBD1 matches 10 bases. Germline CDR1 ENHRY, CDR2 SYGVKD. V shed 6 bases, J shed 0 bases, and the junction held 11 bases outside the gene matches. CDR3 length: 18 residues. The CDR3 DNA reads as TGTGCCATCAGGGCCGGGACAGGGGCTTTTAGCTCCTACAATGAGCAGTTCTTC. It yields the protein CAIRAGTGAFSSYNEQFF.

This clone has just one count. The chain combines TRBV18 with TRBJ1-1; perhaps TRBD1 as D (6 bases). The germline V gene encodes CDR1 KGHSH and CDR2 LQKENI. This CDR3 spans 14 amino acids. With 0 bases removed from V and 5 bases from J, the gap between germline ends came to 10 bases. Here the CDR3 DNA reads TGTGCCAGCTCACCACCGAGGCAGGGGACTGAAGCTTTCTTT. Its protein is CASSPPRQGTEAFF.

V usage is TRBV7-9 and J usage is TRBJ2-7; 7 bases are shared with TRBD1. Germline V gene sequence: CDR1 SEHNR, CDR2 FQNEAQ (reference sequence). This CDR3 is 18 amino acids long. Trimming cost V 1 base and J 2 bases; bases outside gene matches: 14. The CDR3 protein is CASSLGRRTGPPAYEQYF. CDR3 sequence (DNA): TGTGCCAGCAGCTTAGGTCGTAGGACAGGCCCCCCGGCCTACGAGCAGTACTTC.

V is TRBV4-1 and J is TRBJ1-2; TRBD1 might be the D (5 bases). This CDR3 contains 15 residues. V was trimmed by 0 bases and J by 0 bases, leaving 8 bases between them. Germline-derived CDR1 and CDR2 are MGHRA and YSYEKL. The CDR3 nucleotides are TGCGCCAGCAGCCAAGAGGGCAGGGCTAACTATGGCTACACCTTC. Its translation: CASSQEGRANYGYTF.

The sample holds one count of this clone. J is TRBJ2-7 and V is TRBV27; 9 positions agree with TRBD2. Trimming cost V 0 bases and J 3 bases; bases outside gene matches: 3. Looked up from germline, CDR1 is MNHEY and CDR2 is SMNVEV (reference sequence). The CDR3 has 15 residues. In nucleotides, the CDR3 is TGTGCCAGCAGTTTATCTAGCGGGGGACTCTACGAGCAGTACTTC. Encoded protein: CASSLSSGGLYEQYF.

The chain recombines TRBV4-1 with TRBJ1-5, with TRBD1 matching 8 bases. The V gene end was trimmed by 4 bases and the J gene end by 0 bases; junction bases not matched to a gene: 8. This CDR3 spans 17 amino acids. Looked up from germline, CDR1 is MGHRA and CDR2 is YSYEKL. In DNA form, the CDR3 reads TGCGCCAGCAGCCGGACAGGGTTTCTGTATAGCAATCAGCCCCAGCATTTT. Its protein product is CASSRTGFLYSNQPQHF.

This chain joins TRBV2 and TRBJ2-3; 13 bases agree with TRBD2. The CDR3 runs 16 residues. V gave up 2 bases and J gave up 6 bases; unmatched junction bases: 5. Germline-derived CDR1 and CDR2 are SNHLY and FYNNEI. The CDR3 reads CASSETSGRAADTQYF. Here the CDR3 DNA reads TGTGCCAGCAGTGAAACTAGCGGGAGGGCCGCGGATACGCAGTATTTT.

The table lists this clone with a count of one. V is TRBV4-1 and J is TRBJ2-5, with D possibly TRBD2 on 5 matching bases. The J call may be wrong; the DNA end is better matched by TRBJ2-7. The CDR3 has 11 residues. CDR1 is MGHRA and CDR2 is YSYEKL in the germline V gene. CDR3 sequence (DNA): TGCGCCAGCAGCCATACTAGCGAGCAGTACTTC. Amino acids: CASSHTSEQYF.

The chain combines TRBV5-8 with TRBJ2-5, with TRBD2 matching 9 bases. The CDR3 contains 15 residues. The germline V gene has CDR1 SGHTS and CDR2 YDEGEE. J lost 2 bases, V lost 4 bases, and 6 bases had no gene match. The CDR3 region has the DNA TGTGCCAGCAGCGGAGGGACTAGCCCACAAGAGACCCAGTACTTC. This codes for CASSGGTSPQETQYF.

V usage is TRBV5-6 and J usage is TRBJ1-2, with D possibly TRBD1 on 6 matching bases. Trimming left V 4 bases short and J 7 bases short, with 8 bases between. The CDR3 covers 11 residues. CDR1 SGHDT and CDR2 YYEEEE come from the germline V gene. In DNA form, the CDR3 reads TGTGCCAGCAGCCGACAGGTTGGCTACACCTTC. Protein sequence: CASSRQVGYTF.

For the CDR3, the DNA is TGTGCCAGCAGCTTGACAGGCCAGCACTCTGGGGCCAACGTCCTGACTTTC. It codes for CASSLTGQHSGANVLTF. The rearrangement links TRBV5-4 to TRBJ2-6; D is perhaps TRBD1 (5 bases). The length of the CDR3 is 17 residues. CDR1 is SGHNT, CDR2 YYREEE, per germline (reference sequence). Trimming stripped 1 base from V and 0 bases from J, with 11 bases between.

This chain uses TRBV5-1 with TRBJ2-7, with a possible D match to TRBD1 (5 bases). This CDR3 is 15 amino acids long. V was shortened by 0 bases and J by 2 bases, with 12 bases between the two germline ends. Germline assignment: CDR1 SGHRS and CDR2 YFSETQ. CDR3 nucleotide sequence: TGCGCCAGCAGCTTGGGCAGGGTTGTACCCTACGAGCAGTACTTC. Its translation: CASSLGRVVPYEQYF.

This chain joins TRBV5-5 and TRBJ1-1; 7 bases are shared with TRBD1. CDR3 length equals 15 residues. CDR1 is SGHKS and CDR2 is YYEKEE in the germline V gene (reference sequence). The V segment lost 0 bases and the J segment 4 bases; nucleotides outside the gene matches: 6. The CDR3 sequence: CASSLVPTGTTEAFF. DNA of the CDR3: TGTGCCAGCAGCTTGGTACCGACAGGGACCACTGAAGCTTTCTTT.

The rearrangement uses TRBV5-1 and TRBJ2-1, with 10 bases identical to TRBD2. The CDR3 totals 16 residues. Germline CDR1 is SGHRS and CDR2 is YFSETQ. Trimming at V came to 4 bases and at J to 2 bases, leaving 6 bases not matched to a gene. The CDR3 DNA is TGCGCCAGCAGCCGGGTGGGGACTAGCGCCTACAATGAGCAGTTCTTC. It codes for CASSRVGTSAYNEQFF.

The CDR3 reads CASSKTGSPHQPQHF. The CDR3 DNA reads TGTGCCAGCAGTAAAACAGGCTCTCCCCATCAGCCCCAGCATTTT. The V call is TRBV6-5, the J call TRBJ1-5; maybe TRBD1 (5 bases). Germline V lookup: CDR1 MNHEY, CDR2 SVGAGI. The CDR3 contains 15 residues. The V end was cut by 5 bases, the J end by 5 bases, with 16 bases between.

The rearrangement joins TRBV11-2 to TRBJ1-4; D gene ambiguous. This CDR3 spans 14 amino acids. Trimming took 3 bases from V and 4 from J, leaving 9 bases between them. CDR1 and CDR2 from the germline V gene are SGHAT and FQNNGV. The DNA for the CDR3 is TGTGCCAGCAGCTTGGGCAGTGGTAATGAAAAACTGTTTTTT. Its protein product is CASSLGSGNEKLFF.

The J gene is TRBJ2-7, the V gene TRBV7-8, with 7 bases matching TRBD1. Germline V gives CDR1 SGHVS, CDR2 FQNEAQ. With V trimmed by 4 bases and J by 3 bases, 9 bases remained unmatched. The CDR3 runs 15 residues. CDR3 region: CASSSPVWDSYEQYF. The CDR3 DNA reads TGTGCCAGCAGCTCCCCGGTATGGGACAGCTACGAGCAGTACTTC. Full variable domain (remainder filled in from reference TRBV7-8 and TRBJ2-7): GAGVSQSPRYKVAKRGQDVALRCDPISGHVSLFWYQQALGQGPEFLTYFQNEAQLDKSGLPSDRFFAERPEGSVSTLKIQRTQQEDSAVYLCASSSPVWDSYEQYFGPGTRLTVT.

The DNA for the CDR3 is TGTGCCAGCAGCCCGACAGGGCGGGATGGCTACACCTTC. Translation gives CASSPTGRDGYTF. This chain links TRBV5-4 with TRBJ1-2; 7 bases agree with TRBD1. Germline V gene lookup returns CDR1 SGHNT and CDR2 YYREEE (reference sequence). The trim removed 4 bases at V and 6 bases at J, leaving 6 bases unmatched. The length of the CDR3 is 13 residues. The whole variable domain, remainder taken from reference TRBV5-4 and TRBJ1-2, is ETGVTQSPTHLIKTRGQQVTLRCSSQSGHNTVSWYQQALGQGPQFIFQYYREEENGRGNFPPRFSGLQFPNYSSELNVNALELDDSALYLCASSPTGRDGYTFGSGTRLTVV.

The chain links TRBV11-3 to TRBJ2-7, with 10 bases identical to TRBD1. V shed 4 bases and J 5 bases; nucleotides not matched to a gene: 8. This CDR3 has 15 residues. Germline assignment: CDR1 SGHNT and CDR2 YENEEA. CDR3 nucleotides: TGTGCCAGCAGCTCGGAGGGACAGGGGATCCACGAGCAGTACTTC. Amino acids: CASSSEGQGIHEQYF.

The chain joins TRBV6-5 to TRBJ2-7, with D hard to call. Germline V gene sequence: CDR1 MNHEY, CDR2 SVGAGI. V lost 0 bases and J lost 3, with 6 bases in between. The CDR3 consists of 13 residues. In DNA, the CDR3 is TGTGCCAGCAGTTACTCCCAGGTCTACGAGCAGTACTTC. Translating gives CASSYSQVYEQYF.

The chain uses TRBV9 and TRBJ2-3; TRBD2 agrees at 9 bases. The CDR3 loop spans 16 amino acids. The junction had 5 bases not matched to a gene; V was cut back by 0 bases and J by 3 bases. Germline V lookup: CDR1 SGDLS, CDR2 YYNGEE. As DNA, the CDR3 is TGTGCCAGCAGCGTAGATCTAGCGGGGAGGACAGATACGCAGTATTTT. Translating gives CASSVDLAGRTDTQYF. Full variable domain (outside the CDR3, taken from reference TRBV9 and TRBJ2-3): DSGVTQTPKHLITATGQRVTLRCSPRSGDLSVYWYQQSLDQGLQFLIQYYNGEERAKGNILERFSAQQFPDLHSELNLSSLELGDSALYFCASSVDLAGRTDTQYFGPGTRLTVL.

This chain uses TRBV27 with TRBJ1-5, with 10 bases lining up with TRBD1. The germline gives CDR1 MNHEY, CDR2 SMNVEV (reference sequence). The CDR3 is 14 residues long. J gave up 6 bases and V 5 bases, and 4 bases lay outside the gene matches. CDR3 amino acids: CASSPTGGSQPQHF. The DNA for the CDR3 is TGTGCCAGCAGTCCGACAGGGGGCAGTCAGCCCCAGCATTTT.

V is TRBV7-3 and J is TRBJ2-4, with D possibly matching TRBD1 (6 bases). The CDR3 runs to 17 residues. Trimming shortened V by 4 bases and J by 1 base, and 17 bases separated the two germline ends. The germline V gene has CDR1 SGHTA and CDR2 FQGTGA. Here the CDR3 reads CASSYLKLDRAKNIQYF. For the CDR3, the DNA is TGTGCCAGCAGCTACCTTAAACTCGACAGGGCCAAAAACATTCAGTACTTC.